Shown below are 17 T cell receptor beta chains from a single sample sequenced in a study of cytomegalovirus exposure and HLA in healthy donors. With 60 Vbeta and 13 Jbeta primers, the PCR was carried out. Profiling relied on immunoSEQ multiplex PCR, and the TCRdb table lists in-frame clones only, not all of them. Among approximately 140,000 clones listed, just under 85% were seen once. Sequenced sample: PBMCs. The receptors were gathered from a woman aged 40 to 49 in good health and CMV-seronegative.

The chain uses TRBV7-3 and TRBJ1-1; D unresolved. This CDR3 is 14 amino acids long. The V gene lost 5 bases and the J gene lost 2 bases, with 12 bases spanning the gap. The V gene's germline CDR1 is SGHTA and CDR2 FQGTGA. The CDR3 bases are TGTGCCAGCAGCAAAGGACCGGGAAACACTGAAGCTTTCTTT. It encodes CASSKGPGNTEAFF.

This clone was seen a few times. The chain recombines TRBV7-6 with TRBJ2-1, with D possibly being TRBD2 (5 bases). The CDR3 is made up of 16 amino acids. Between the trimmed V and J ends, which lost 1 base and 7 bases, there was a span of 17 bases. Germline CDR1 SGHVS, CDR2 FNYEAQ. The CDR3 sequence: CASSLVGLAVGNEQFF. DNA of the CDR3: TGTGCCAGCAGCTTAGTTGGCCTAGCTGTGGGAAATGAGCAGTTCTTC.

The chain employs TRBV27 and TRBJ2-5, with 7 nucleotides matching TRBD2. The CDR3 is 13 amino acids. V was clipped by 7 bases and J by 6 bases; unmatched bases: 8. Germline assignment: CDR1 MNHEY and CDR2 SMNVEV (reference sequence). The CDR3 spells CASMGGGLKTQYF. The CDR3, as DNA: TGTGCCAGCATGGGGGGGGGACTTAAGACCCAGTACTTC.

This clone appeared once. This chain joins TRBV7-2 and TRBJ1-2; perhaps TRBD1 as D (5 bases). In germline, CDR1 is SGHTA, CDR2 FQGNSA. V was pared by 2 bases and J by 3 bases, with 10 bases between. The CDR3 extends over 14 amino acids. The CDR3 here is CASSLPGLDYGYTF. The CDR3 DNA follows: TGTGCCAGCAGCTTACCGGGACTTGACTATGGCTACACCTTC.

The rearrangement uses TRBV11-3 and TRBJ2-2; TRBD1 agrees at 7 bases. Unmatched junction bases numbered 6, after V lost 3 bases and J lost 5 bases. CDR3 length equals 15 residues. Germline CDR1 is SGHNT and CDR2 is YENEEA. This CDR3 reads CASSFRGRGTGELFF. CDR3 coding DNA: TGTGCCAGCAGCTTTAGGGGGCGCGGGACCGGGGAGCTGTTTTTT.

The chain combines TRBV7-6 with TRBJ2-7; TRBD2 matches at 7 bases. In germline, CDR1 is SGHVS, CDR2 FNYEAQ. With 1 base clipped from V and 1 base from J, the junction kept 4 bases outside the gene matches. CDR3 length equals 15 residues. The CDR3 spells CASSLEPSGSYEQYF. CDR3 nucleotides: TGTGCCAGCAGCTTAGAGCCTAGCGGTTCCTACGAGCAGTACTTC.

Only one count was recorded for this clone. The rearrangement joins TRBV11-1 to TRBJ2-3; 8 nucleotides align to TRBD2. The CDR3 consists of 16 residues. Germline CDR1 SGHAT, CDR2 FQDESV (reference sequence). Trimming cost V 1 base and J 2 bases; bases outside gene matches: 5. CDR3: CASSLGLAGNTDTQYF. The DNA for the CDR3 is TGTGCCAGCAGCTTAGGCCTAGCGGGCAACACAGATACGCAGTATTTT.

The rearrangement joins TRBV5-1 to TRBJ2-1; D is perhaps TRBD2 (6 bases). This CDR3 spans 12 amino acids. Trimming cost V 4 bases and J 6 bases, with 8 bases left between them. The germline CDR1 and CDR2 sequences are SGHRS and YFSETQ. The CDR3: CASSPGGNEQFF. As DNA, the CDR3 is TGCGCCAGCAGCCCCGGGGGCAATGAGCAGTTCTTC.

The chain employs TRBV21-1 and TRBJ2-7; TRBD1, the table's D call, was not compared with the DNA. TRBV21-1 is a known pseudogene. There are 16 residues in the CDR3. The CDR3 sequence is CASSKVDIRDSHEQYF. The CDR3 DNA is TGTGCCAGCAGCAAAGTAGATATTCGGGACAGCCACGAGCAGTACTTC.

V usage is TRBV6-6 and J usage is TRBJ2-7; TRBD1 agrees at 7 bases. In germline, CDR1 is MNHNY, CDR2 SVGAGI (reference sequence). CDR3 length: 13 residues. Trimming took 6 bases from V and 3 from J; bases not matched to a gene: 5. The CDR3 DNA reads TGTGCCAGCAGGCTGGACAGGTACTACGAGCAGTACTTC. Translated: CASRLDRYYEQYF.

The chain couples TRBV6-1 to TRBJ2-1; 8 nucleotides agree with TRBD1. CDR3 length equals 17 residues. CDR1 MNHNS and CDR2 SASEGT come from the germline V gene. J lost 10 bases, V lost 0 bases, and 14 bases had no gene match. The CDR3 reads CASSEALFGQGSREQFF. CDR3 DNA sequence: TGTGCCAGCAGTGAAGCGCTCTTCGGACAGGGAAGTCGCGAGCAGTTCTTC.

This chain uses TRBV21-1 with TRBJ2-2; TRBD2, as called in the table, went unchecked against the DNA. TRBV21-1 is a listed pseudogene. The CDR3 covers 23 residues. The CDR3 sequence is CASSRAQKGLAGASSRNTGELFF. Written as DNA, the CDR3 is TGTGCCAGCAGCAGGGCCCAAAAGGGGCTAGCGGGAGCTTCCTCAAGAAACACCGGGGAGCTGTTTTTT.

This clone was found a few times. The CDR3, as DNA: TGCGCCAGCAGCCAAGGTGTCGACAGTCTGGGCGAAAAACTGTTTTTT. Translation: CASSQGVDSLGEKLFF. The V call is TRBV4-3, the J call TRBJ1-4; a possible D gene is TRBD1 (5 bases). V shed 1 base and J shed 8 bases, with 17 bases lying between them. Germline V CDR1 and CDR2: LGHNA, YSLEER. The CDR3 totals 16 residues.

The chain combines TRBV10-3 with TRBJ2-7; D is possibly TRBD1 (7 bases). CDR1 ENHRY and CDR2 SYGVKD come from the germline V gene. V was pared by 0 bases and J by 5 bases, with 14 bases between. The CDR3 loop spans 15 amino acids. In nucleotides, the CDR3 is TGTGCCATCAGTGAGTCTCAGGGGGGTTTAGACGAGCAGTACTTC. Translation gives CAISESQGGLDEQYF.

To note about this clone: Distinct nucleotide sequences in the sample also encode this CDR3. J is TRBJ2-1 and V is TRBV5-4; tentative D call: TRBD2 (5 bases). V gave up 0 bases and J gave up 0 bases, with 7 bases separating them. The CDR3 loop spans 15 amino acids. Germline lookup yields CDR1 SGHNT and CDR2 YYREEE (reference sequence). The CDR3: CASSLGGSSYNEQFF. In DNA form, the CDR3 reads TGTGCCAGCAGCTTGGGAGGGAGCTCCTACAATGAGCAGTTCTTC.

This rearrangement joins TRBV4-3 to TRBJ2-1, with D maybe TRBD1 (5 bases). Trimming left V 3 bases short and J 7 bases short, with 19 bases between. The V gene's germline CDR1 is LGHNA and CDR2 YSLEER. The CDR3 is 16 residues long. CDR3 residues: CASSQGGWGPQNEQFF. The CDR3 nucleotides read TGCGCCAGCAGCCAGGGCGGCTGGGGCCCCCAGAATGAGCAGTTCTTC.

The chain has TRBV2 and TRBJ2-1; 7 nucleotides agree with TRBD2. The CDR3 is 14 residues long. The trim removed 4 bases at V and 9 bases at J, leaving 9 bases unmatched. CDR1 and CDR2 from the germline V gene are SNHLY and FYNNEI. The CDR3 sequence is CASSGGLGSSEQFF. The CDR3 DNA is TGTGCCAGCAGTGGAGGACTAGGGTCGAGTGAGCAGTTCTTC.